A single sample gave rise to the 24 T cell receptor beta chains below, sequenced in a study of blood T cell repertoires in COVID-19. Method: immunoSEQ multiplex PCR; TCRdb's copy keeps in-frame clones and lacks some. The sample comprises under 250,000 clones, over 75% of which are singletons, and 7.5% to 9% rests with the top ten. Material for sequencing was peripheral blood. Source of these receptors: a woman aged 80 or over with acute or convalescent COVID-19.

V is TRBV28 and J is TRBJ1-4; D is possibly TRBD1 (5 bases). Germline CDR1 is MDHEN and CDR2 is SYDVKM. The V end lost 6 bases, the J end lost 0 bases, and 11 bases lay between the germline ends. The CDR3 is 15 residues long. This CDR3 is CASSLRQSTNEKLFF. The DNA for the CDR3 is TGTGCCAGCAGCCTTAGACAGTCAACTAATGAAAAACTGTTTTTT.

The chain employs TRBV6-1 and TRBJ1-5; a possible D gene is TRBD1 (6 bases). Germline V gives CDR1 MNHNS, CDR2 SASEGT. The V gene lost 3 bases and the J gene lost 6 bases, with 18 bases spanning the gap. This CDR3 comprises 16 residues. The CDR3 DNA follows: TGTGCCAGCAGTGACCGAAGACAGGCGGGGGGTCAGCCCCAGCATTTT. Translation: CASSDRRQAGGQPQHF.

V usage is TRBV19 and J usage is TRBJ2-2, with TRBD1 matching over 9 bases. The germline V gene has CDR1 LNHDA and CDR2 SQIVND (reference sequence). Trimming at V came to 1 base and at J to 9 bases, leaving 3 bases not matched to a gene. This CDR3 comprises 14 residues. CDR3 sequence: CASSIGTGAWELFF. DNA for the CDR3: TGTGCCAGTAGTATAGGGACAGGGGCGTGGGAGCTGTTTTTT. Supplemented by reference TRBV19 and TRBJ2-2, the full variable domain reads DGGITQSPKYLFRKEGQNVTLSCEQNLNHDAMYWYRQDPGQGLRLIYYSQIVNDFQKGDIAEGYSVSREKKESFPLTVTSAQKNPTAFYLCASSIGTGAWELFFGEGSRLTVL.

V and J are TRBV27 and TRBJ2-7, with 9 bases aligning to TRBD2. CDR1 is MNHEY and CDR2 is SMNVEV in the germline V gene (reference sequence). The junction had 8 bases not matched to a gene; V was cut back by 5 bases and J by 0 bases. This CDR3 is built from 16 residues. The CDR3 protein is CASSQTASGTSYEQYF. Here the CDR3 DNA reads TGTGCCAGCAGTCAGACGGCTAGCGGGACCTCCTACGAGCAGTACTTC.

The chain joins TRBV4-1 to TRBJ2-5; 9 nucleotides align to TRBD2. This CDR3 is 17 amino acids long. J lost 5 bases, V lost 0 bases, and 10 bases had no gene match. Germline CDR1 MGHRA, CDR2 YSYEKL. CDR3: CASSQDRAGGVAETQYF. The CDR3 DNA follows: TGCGCCAGCAGCCAAGATCGGGCGGGAGGGGTGGCTGAGACCCAGTACTTC.

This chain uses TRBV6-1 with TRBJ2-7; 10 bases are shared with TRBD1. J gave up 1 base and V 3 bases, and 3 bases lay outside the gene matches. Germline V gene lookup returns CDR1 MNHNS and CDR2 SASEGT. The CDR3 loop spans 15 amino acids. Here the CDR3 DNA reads TGTGCCAGCAGTGACAGGGGACAGGGGTCCTACGAGCAGTACTTC. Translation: CASSDRGQGSYEQYF.

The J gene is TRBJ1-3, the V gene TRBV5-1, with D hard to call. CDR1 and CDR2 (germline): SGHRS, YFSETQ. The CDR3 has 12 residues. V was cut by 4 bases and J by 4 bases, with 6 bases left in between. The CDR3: CASSEVGNTIYF. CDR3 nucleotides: TGCGCCAGCAGCGAGGTCGGAAACACCATATATTTT.

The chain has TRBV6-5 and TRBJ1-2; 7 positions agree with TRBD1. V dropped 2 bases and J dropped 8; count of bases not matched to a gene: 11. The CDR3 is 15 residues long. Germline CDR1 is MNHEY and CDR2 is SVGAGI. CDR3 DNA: TGTGCCAGCAGTTACCGCTCCACAGGGGTTCAAGGCTACACCTTC. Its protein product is CASSYRSTGVQGYTF.

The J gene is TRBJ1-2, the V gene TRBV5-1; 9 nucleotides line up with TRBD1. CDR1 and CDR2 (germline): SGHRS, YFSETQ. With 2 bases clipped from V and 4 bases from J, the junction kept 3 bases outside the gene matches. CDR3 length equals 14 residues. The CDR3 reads CASSFPDRGYGYTF. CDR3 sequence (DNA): TGCGCCAGCAGCTTTCCGGACAGGGGCTATGGCTACACCTTC.

The CDR3 coding sequence is TGTGCCAGCAGCCAAGATGAGGCAGGGAACTATGGCTACACCTTC. This sequence encodes CASSQDEAGNYGYTF. The chain couples TRBV4-2 to TRBJ1-2, with D perhaps TRBD1 (5 bases). This CDR3 spans 15 amino acids. CDR1 LGHNA and CDR2 YNFKEQ come from the germline V gene. With 0 bases removed from V and 2 bases from J, the gap between germline ends came to 10 bases.

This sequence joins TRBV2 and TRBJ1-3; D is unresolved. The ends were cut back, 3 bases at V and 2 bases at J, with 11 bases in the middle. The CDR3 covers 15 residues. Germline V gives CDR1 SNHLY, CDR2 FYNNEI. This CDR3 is CASSDWGVPGNTIYF. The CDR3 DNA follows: TGTGCCAGCAGTGATTGGGGAGTCCCTGGAAACACCATATATTTT.

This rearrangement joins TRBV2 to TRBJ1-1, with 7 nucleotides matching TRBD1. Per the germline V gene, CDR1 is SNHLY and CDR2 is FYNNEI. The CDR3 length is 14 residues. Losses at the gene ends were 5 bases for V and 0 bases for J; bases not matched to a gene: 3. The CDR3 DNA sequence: TGTGCCAGCAGTAACGGACAGGTGAACACTGAAGCTTTCTTT. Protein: CASSNGQVNTEAFF.

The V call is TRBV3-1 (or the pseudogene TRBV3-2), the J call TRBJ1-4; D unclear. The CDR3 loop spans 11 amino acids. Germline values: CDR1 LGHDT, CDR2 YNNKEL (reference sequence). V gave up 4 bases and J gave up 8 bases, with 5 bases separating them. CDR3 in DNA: TGTGCCAGCAGCCGGCGGGAAAAACTGTTTTTT. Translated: CASSRREKLFF.

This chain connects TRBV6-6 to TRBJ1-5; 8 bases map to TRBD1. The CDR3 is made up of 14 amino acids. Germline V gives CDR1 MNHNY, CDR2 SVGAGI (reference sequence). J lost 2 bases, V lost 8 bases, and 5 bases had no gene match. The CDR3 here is CASGYRGGNQPQHF. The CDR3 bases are TGTGCCAGCGGATACAGGGGGGGCAATCAGCCCCAGCATTTT.

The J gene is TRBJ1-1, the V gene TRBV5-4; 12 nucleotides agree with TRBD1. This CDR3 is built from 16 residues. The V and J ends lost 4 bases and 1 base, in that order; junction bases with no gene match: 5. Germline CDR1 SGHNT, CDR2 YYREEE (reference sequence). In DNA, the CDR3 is TGTGCCAGCAGCACCGGGACAGGGGGCACGAACACTGAAGCTTTCTTT. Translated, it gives CASSTGTGGTNTEAFF.

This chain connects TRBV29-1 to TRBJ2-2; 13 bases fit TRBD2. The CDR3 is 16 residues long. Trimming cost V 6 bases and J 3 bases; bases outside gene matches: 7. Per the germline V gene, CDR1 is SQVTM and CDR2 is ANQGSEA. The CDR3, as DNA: TGCAGCGTCACCACTAGCGGGAGGGCGTACACCGGGGAGCTGTTTTTT. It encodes CSVTTSGRAYTGELFF.

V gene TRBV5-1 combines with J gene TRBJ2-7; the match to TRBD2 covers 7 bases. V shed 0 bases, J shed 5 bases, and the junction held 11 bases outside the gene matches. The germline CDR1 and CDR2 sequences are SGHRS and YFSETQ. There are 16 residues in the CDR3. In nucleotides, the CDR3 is TGCGCCAGCAGCTTGGATGGCGGGAGCCGAGGGGACGAGCAGTACTTC. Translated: CASSLDGGSRGDEQYF.

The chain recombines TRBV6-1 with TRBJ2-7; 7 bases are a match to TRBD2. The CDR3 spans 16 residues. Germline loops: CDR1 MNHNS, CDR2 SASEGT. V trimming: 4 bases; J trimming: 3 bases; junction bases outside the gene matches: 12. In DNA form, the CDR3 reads TGTGCCAGCAGTGGGTCGTTAGTGGCGGGAGTCTACGAGCAGTACTTC. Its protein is CASSGSLVAGVYEQYF.

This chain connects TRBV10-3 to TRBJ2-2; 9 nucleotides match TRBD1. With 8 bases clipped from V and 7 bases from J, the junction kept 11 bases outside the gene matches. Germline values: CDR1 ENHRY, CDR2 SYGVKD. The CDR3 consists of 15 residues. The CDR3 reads CAIARGTGIHGELFF. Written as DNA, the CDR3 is TGTGCCATCGCGCGGGGGACAGGGATCCACGGGGAGCTGTTTTTT.

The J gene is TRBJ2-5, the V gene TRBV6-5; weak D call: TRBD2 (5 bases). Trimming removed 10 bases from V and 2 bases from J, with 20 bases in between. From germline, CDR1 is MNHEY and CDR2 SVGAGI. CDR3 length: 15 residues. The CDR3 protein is CATGDGMGRQETQYF. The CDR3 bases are TGTGCCACCGGGGATGGGATGGGGAGACAAGAGACCCAGTACTTC.

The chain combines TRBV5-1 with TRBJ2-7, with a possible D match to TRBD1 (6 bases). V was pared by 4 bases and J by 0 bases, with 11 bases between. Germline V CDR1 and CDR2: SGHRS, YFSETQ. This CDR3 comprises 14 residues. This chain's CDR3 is CASSLDSISYEQYF. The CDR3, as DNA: TGCGCCAGCAGCCTGGACAGTATCTCCTACGAGCAGTACTTC.

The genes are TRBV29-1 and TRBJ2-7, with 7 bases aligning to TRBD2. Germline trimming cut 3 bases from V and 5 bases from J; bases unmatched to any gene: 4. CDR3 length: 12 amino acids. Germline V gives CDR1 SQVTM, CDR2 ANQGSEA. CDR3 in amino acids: CSVDGGSDEQYF. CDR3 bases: TGCAGCGTTGACGGCGGGAGTGACGAGCAGTACTTC.

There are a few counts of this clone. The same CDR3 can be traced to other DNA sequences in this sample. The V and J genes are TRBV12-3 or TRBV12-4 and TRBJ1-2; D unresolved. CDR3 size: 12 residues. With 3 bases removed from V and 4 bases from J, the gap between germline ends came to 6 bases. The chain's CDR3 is CASSLAGYGYTF. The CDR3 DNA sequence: TGTGCCAGCAGTTTGGCGGGCTATGGCTACACCTTC.

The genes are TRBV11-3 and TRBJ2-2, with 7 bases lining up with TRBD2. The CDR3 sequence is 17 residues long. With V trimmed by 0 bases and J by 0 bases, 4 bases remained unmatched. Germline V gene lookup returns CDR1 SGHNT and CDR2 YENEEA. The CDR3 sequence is CASSLEGTNPNTGELFF. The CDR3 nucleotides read TGTGCCAGCAGCTTAGAAGGGACTAACCCGAACACCGGGGAGCTGTTTTTT.